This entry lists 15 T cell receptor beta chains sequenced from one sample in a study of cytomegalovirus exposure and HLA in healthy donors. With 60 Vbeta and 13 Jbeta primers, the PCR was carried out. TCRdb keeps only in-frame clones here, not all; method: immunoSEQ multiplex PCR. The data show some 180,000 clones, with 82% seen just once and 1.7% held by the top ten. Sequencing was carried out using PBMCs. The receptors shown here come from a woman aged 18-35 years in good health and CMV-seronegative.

This CDR3 is CASSFGHPYNEQFF. CDR3 in DNA: TGCGCCAGCAGCTTCGGACACCCTTACAATGAGCAGTTCTTC. This chain uses TRBV5-1 with TRBJ2-1; tentatively, D is TRBD1 (5 bases). The germline V gene encodes CDR1 SGHRS and CDR2 YFSETQ. The ends were cut back, 2 bases at V and 4 bases at J, with 10 bases in the middle. The CDR3 runs 14 residues.

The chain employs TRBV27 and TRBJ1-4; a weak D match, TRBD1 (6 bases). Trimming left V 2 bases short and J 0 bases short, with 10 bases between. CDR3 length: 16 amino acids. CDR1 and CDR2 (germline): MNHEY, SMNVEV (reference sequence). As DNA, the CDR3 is TGTGCCAGCAGTTTAAAAGGGGGGGCAACTAATGAAAAACTGTTTTTT. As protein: CASSLKGGATNEKLFF.

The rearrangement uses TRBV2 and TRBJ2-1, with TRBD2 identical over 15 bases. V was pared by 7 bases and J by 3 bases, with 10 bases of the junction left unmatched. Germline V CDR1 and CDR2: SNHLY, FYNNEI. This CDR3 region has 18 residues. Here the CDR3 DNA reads TGTGCCAGCATTGATGGACTAGCGGGAGGGTCATTCTACAATGAGCAGTTCTTC. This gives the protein CASIDGLAGGSFYNEQFF.

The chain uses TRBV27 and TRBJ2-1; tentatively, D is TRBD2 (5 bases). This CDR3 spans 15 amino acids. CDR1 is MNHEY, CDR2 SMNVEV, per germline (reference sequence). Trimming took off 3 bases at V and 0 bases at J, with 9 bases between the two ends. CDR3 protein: CASSFGESSYNEQFF. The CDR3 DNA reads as TGTGCCAGCAGTTTCGGGGAAAGCTCCTACAATGAGCAGTTCTTC.

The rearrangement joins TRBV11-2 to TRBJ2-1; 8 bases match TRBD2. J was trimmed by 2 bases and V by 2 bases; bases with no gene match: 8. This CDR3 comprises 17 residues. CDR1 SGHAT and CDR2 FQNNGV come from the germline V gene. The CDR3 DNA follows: TGTGCCAGCAGCTTACTTTCCGGGAGGGCAGCCTACAATGAGCAGTTCTTC. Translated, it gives CASSLLSGRAAYNEQFF.

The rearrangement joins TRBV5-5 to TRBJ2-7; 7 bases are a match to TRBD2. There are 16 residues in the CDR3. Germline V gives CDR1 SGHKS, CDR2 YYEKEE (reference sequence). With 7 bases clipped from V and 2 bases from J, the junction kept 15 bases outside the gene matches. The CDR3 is CASAARLADKPYEQYV. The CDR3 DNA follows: TGTGCCAGCGCAGCGAGACTAGCTGACAAACCCTACGAGCAGTACGTC.

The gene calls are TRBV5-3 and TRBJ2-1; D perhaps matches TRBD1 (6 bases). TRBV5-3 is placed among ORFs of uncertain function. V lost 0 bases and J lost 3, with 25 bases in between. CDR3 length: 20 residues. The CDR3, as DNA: TGTGCCAGAAGCTTGGGGCACCGGGACACAATCTGGTTTGGCTACAATGAGCAGTTCTTC. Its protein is CARSLGHRDTIWFGYNEQFF.

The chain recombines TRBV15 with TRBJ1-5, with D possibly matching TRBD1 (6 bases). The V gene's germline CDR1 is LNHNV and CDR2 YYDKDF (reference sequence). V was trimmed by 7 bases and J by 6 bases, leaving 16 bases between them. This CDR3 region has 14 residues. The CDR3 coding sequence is TGTGCCACCACGGGGACAATGGGGTTTCAGCCCCAGCATTTT. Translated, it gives CATTGTMGFQPQHF.

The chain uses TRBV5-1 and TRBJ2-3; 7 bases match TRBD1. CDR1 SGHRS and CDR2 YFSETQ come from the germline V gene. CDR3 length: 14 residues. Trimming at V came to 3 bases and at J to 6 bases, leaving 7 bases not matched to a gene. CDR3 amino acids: CASSSRQGADTQYF. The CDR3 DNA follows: TGCGCCAGCAGCTCCCGACAGGGAGCGGATACGCAGTATTTT. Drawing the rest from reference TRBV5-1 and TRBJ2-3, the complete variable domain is KAGVTQTPRYLIKTRGQQVTLSCSPISGHRSVSWYQQTPGQGLQFLFEYFSETQRNKGNFPGRFSGRQFSNSRSEMNVSTLELGDSALYLCASSSRQGADTQYFGPGTRLTVL.

CDR3 sequence reads: CATSTRTNGSNEQFF. Written as DNA, the CDR3 is TGTGCCACCAGCACCCGGACTAACGGGAGCAATGAGCAGTTCTTC. This rearrangement joins TRBV15 to TRBJ2-1; D perhaps matches TRBD2 (6 bases). There are 15 residues in the CDR3. The ends were cut back, 4 bases at V and 6 bases at J, with 16 bases in the middle. The V gene's germline CDR1 is LNHNV and CDR2 YYDKDF (reference sequence).

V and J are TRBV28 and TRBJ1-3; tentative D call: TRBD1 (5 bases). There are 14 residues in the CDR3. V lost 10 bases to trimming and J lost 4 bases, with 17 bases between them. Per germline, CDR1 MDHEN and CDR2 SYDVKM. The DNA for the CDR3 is TGTGCCACTAACGGGGGATGGGGGGGAAACACCATATATTTT. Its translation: CATNGGWGGNTIYF.

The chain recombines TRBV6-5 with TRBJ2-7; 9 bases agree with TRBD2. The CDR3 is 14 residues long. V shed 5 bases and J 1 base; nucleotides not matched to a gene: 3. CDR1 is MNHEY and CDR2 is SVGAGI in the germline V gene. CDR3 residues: CASSTTSGSYEQYV. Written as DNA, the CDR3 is TGTGCCAGCAGTACGACTAGCGGATCCTACGAGCAGTACGTC.

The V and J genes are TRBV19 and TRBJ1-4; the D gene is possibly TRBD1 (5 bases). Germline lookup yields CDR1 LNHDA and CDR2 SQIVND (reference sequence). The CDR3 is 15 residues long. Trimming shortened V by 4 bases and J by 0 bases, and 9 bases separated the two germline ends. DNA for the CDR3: TGTGCCAGTAGTACCCAGGGTGCAACTAATGAAAAACTGTTTTTT. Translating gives CASSTQGATNEKLFF.

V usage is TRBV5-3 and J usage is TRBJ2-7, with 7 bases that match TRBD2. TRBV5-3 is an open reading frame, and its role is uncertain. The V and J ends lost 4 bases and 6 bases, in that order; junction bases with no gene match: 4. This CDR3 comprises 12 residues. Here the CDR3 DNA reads TGTGCCAGAAGCGGGGGGGGGTGCGAGCAGTACTTC. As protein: CARSGGGCEQYF.

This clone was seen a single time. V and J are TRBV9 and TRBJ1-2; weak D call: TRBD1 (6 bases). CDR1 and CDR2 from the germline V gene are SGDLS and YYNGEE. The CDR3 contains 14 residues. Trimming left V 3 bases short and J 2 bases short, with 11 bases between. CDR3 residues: CASSARQANYGYTF. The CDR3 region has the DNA TGTGCCAGCAGCGCCCGACAGGCGAACTATGGCTACACCTTC.